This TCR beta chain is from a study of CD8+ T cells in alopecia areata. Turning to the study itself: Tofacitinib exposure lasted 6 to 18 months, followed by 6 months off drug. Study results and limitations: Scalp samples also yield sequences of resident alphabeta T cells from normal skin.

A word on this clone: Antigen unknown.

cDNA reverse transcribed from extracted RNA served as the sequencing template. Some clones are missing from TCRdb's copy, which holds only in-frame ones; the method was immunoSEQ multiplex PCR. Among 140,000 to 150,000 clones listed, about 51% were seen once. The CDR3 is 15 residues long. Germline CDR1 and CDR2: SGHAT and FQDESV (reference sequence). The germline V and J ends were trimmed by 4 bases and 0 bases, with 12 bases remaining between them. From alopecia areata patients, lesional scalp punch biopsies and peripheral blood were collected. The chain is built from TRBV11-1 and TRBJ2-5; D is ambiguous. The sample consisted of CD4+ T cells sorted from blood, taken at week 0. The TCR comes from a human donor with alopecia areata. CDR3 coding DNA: TGTGCCAGCAGCTCGGGTGGGTCGGACCAAGAGACCCAGTACTTC. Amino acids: CASSSGGSDQETQYF.